Listed below are T cell receptor beta chains from one sample, sequenced in a study of beta chain features in type 1 diabetes. Assay: immunoSEQ multiplex PCR; the TCRdb copy retains only in-frame clones and omits some. This sample has about 620,000 clones; around 16% occur once, and the top ten carry roughly 0.098%. Sequencing was performed on naive CD4+ T cells from blood. The receptors shown here come from a man younger than 30 in good health. The CDR3 runs from the conserved cysteine through the conserved F or W. D genes are given only for firm matches. Clone sizes are given selectively: once, few, many, or a class where the clone is expanded.

clone size | J gene | D gene | V gene | CDR3 protein | CDR3 DNA
NA | TRBJ2-2 | TRBD2 | TRBV28 | CASGRGGAYTGELFF | TGTGCCAGCGGACGCGGGGGGGCTTACACCGGGGAGCTGTTTTTT
few | TRBJ1-4 | NA | TRBV28 | CASSPGGQGNEKLFF | TGTGCCAGCAGTCCCGGGGGGCAGGGAAATGAAAAACTGTTTTTT
few | TRBJ2-5 | TRBD1 | TRBV7-9 | CASSSGQGSVWETQYF | TGTGCCAGCAGCTCGGGACAGGGGAGTGTTTGGGAGACCCAGTACTTC
NA | TRBJ2-3 | NA | TRBV20-1 | CSARVDTQYF | TGCAGTGCTAGAGTAGATACGCAGTATTTT
NA | TRBJ2-5 | NA | TRBV18 | CASSPGTTVQETQYF | TGTGCCAGCTCACCAGGGACGACCGTCCAAGAGACCCAGTACTTC
few | TRBJ1-2 | NA | TRBV2 | CASSKQSGYTF | TGTGCCAGCAGTAAACAGTCTGGCTACACCTTC
NA | TRBJ2-4 | NA | TRBV6-5 | CASSYRSLAKNIQYF | TGTGCCAGCAGTTACCGTTCCTTAGCCAAAAACATTCAGTACTTC
NA | TRBJ2-4 | TRBD2 | TRBV7-2 | CASSLAGLAGAGTKNIQYF | TGTGCCAGCAGCTTAGCAGGACTAGCGGGAGCGGGGACCAAAAACATTCAGTACTTC
few | TRBJ2-5 | NA | TRBV4-1 | CASSRTGQETQYF | TGCGCCAGCAGCCGGACCGGCCAAGAGACCCAGTACTTC
few | TRBJ1-5 | NA | TRBV6-5 | CASSYTVNQPQHF | TGTGCCAGCAGTTACACCGTCAATCAGCCCCAGCATTTT
few | TRBJ1-2 | NA | TRBV11-2 | CASSLETGMRGYTF | TGTGCCAGCAGCTTAGAAACAGGGATGAGAGGCTACACCTTC
few | TRBJ2-6 | NA | TRBV4-3 | CASSQEVRTAKSNVLTF | TGCGCCAGCAGCCAAGAGGTCAGAACTGCCAAGTCCAACGTCCTGACTTTC
NA | TRBJ1-4 | NA | TRBV7-2 | CASSGHKGREGEKLFF | TGTGCCAGCAGCGGACATAAGGGGAGGGAAGGTGAAAAACTGTTTTTT